These 27 T cell receptor beta chains originate from one sample sequenced in a study of T cells in Graves' hyperthyroidism and ophthalmopathy. Authors of the study amplified TCR beta CDR3 regions from RNA transcripts. TCR CDR3 regions were first amplified by RT-PCR with HTBI primers. TCRdb independently ran MiXCR on the multiplex PCR reads; one entry per CDR3 protein. Of over 550,000 distinct CDR3 sequences detected, roughly 17% appear once; the ten largest clones hold 18%. The specimen sequenced was blood. The source of these receptors is a woman aged 18 to 35 with Graves' hyperthyroidism.

This clonotype has just a few counts. The rearrangement uses TRBV7-2 and TRBJ2-3, with 8 bases lining up with TRBD1. CDR1 is SGHTA and CDR2 is FQGNSA in the germline V gene. The CDR3 totals 16 residues. V was pared by 3 bases and J by 1 base, with 6 bases of the junction left unmatched. The CDR3 DNA reads TGTGCCAGCAGCTTCCGGACAGGGTTGGGCACAGATACGCAGTATTTT. This translates into CASSFRTGLGTDTQYF.

This rearrangement joins TRBV18 to TRBJ2-1; 11 positions agree with TRBD2. This CDR3 has 15 amino acids. With V trimmed by 6 bases and J by 5 bases, 6 bases remained unmatched. CDR1 and CDR2 (germline): KGHSH, LQKENI. The CDR3: CASSPKGLADNEQFF. The CDR3 bases are TGTGCCAGCTCTCCCAAGGGACTAGCGGACAATGAGCAGTTCTTC.

This clonotype was observed many times. This sequence joins TRBV6-2 or TRBV6-3 and TRBJ2-7; 7 nucleotides agree with TRBD1. V was pared by 5 bases and J by 3 bases, with 4 bases of the junction left unmatched. CDR3 length: 13 amino acids. The V gene's germline CDR1 is MNHEY and CDR2 SVGEGT. The CDR3 protein is CASSTWDSYEQYF. The CDR3 DNA reads TGTGCCAGCAGTACTTGGGACAGCTACGAGCAGTACTTC.

This clonotype was recorded many times. The chain links TRBV11-2 to TRBJ1-1; no firm D call. Trimming pared 5 bases from V and 3 bases from J, leaving 7 bases between. The CDR3 extends over 12 amino acids. Germline V CDR1 and CDR2: SGHAT, FQNNGV. CDR3 protein: CASSPAHTEAFF. In DNA form, the CDR3 reads TGTGCCAGCAGCCCAGCACACACTGAAGCTTTCTTT. Full variable domain (outside the CDR3, taken from reference TRBV11-2 and TRBJ1-1): EAGVAQSPRYKIIEKRQSVAFWCNPISGHATLYWYQQILGQGPKLLIQFQNNGVVDDSQLPKDRFSAERLKGVDSTLKIQPAKLEDSAVYLCASSPAHTEAFFGQGTRLTVV.

This clonotype was seen only once. V and J are TRBV4-1 and TRBJ1-1, with D perhaps TRBD1 (5 bases). Per germline, CDR1 MGHRA and CDR2 YSYEKL. Between the trimmed V and J ends, which lost 5 bases and 0 bases, there was a span of 19 bases. The CDR3 covers 17 residues. This chain's CDR3 is CASSSSGGVPMNTEAFF. CDR3 DNA: TGCGCCAGCAGCTCCTCCGGAGGGGTTCCTATGAACACTGAAGCTTTCTTT.

V and J are TRBV5-5 and TRBJ2-1, with TRBD2 as a possible D gene (6 bases). From germline, CDR1 is SGHKS and CDR2 YYEKEE (reference sequence). The CDR3 contains 14 residues. Trimming left V 3 bases short and J 0 bases short, with 7 bases between. The CDR3 loop is CASSSGLSYNEQFF. The CDR3 coding sequence is TGTGCCAGCAGCTCGGGACTCTCCTACAATGAGCAGTTCTTC.

This clonotype was seen ten or more times. The chain couples TRBV20-1 to TRBJ2-7; 13 bases agree with TRBD2. Looked up from germline, CDR1 is DFQATT and CDR2 is SNEGSKA (reference sequence). V lost 1 base and J lost 6; bases outside the gene matches: 3. This CDR3 has 14 residues. The CDR3 sequence: CSARGTSGRGEQYF. Written as DNA, the CDR3 is TGCAGTGCTAGAGGGACTAGCGGGAGAGGCGAGCAGTACTTC.

The rearrangement joins TRBV4-1 to TRBJ2-3, with 8 bases matching TRBD2. Looked up from germline, CDR1 is MGHRA and CDR2 is YSYEKL. This CDR3 contains 18 residues. The trim removed 1 base at V and 4 bases at J, leaving 13 bases unmatched. This CDR3 reads CASSQGPQSGRMADTQYF. DNA for the CDR3: TGCGCCAGCAGCCAAGGGCCCCAAAGCGGGAGAATGGCAGATACGCAGTATTTT.

This chain links TRBV6-1 with TRBJ2-5, with D perhaps TRBD1 (6 bases). Germline V CDR1 and CDR2: MNHNS, SASEGT. The CDR3 runs to 15 residues. Trimming left V 3 bases short and J 2 bases short, with 13 bases between. The CDR3 protein is CASSDTRGHQETQYF. The CDR3 coding sequence is TGTGCCAGCAGTGACACCCGGGGACATCAAGAGACCCAGTACTTC.

This clonotype was recorded a few times. V is TRBV18 and J is TRBJ2-3, with 11 bases that match TRBD2. Germline V CDR1 and CDR2: KGHSH, LQKENI. Trimming at V came to 4 bases and at J to 2 bases, leaving 8 bases not matched to a gene. This CDR3 has 17 residues. CDR3 loop: CASSHLPSGRNTDTQYF. DNA for the CDR3: TGTGCCAGCTCACACCTCCCTAGCGGGAGGAACACAGATACGCAGTATTTT.

This clonotype has more than one count but fewer than ten. The V gene is TRBV20-1, the J gene TRBJ2-7, with D hard to call. The germline gives CDR1 DFQATT, CDR2 SNEGSKA (reference sequence). Trimming shortened V by 4 bases and J by 6 bases, and 10 bases separated the two germline ends. The CDR3 spans 11 residues. CDR3 in amino acids: CSAKTVVEQYF. CDR3 DNA: TGCAGTGCTAAGACTGTAGTCGAGCAGTACTTC.

This clonotype was seen many times. This sequence joins TRBV2 and TRBJ1-1; perhaps TRBD1 as D (5 bases). The germline V gene encodes CDR1 SNHLY and CDR2 FYNNEI. V was pared by 3 bases and J by 4 bases, with 12 bases between. This CDR3 has 14 amino acids. CDR3 bases: TGTGCCAGCAGTGATTGGGGGTTGGCCACTGAAGCTTTCTTT. Encoded protein: CASSDWGLATEAFF.

As for this clonotype: A single base separates this from a much larger clone, so it may be a read error. CDR3 coding DNA: TGCGCCAGCAGCGTGTCGGCGGGAGGGAAAACAGATACGCAGTATTTT. This sequence encodes CASSVSAGGKTDTQYF. This rearrangement joins TRBV5-1 to TRBJ2-3, with TRBD2 identical over 9 bases. Germline CDR1 SGHRS, CDR2 YFSETQ. Trimming at V came to 4 bases and at J to 3 bases, leaving 9 bases not matched to a gene. There are 16 residues in the CDR3.

This clonotype was recorded many times. V and J are TRBV12-3 or TRBV12-4 and TRBJ1-6; no clear D gene. Trimming took 7 bases from V and 4 from J, leaving 11 bases between them. The CDR3 length is 14 residues. CDR3 region: CASKPTVYNSPLHF. CDR3 in DNA: TGTGCCAGCAAACCGACGGTGTATAATTCACCCCTCCACTTT.

With regard to this clonotype: The germline gene is not matched at one end of the junction; a read error may be the cause. This chain joins TRBV6-2 or TRBV6-3 and TRBJ1-2; tentative D call: TRBD1 (6 bases). The CDR3 is made up of 15 amino acids. CDR1 MNHEY and CDR2 SVGEGT come from the germline V gene. The CDR3 reads CASSEVGSGALGYTF. DNA for the CDR3: TGCGCCAGCAGTGAGGTGGGGTCAGGGGCCCTTGGCTACACCTTC.

V is TRBV20-1 and J is TRBJ2-7; D is unresolved. Germline V CDR1 and CDR2: DFQATT, SNEGSKA (reference sequence). The CDR3 contains 14 residues. V dropped 1 base and J dropped 5 bases, with 15 bases sitting between them. CDR3 nucleotide sequence: TGCAGTGCTAGAGTCGGTAGCCTATCCAACGAGCAGTACTTC. It translates to CSARVGSLSNEQYF.

This chain links TRBV7-2 with TRBJ1-5; TRBD1 aligns across 7 bases. The CDR3 totals 16 residues. Germline lookup yields CDR1 SGHTA and CDR2 FQGNSA. The ends lost 1 base at V and 0 bases at J; junction bases unmatched: 3. The CDR3 DNA reads as TGTGCCAGCAGCTTAGTCAGGGGGAATAGCAATCAGCCCCAGCATTTT. The encoded protein is CASSLVRGNSNQPQHF.

This clonotype has ten or more counts. The chain uses TRBV7-9 and TRBJ2-5; D unresolved. CDR3 length equals 11 residues. CDR1 is SEHNR, CDR2 FQNEAQ, per germline (reference sequence). V shed 5 bases and J shed 6 bases, with 7 bases lying between them. The CDR3 nucleotides are TGTGCCAGCAGCCTTACCCAGACCCAGTACTTC. Translating it yields CASSLTQTQYF.

The sample holds many counts of this clonotype. The rearrangement uses TRBV20-1 and TRBJ1-1; TRBD1 is a possible D gene (5 bases). This CDR3 has 14 amino acids. Germline CDR1 reads DFQATT; CDR2 reads SNEGSKA (reference sequence). The V and J ends lost 2 bases and 0 bases respectively, with 10 bases between them. CDR3 DNA: TGCAGTGCTAGAACAGACAGAATGAACACTGAAGCTTTCTTT. Protein: CSARTDRMNTEAFF.

The rearrangement joins TRBV10-1 to TRBJ2-7; perhaps D is TRBD1 or TRBD2 (5 bases each). Trimming removed 6 bases from V and 3 bases from J, with 15 bases in between. Germline values: CDR1 WNHNN, CDR2 SYGVQD (reference sequence). This CDR3 has 14 amino acids. The CDR3 protein is CASSPSGRFYEQYF. CDR3 in DNA: TGCGCCAGCAGCCCCTCGGGACGGTTCTACGAGCAGTACTTC.

Ten or more counts support this clonotype. Here the CDR3 DNA reads TGTGCCTGGACGCCGTCAAACACTGAAGCTTTCTTT. Its protein is CAWTPSNTEAFF. The chain couples TRBV30 to TRBJ1-1; D ambiguous. The CDR3 sequence is 12 residues long. CDR1 and CDR2 from the germline V gene are GTSNPN and SVGIG (reference sequence). V lost 4 bases to trimming and J lost 2 bases, with 8 bases between them.

The rearrangement joins TRBV4-2 to TRBJ2-1; 10 bases map to TRBD2. Germline CDR1 LGHNA, CDR2 YNFKEQ. Unmatched junction bases numbered 8, after V lost 0 bases and J lost 6 bases. There are 17 residues in the CDR3. The CDR3 nucleotides read TGTGCCAGCAGCCAAGAAGAAAGCGGGGGGGCGTTCAATGAGCAGTTCTTC. This sequence encodes CASSQEESGGAFNEQFF.

The V call is TRBV9, the J call TRBJ2-7; D is uncertain. CDR1 is SGDLS, CDR2 YYNGEE, per germline. V was shortened by 0 bases and J by 2 bases, with 9 bases between the two germline ends. The CDR3 loop spans 14 amino acids. CDR3 loop: CASSVGTAAYEQYF. The CDR3 DNA reads as TGTGCCAGCAGCGTAGGAACAGCTGCCTACGAGCAGTACTTC.

This chain links TRBV24-1 with TRBJ1-2, with 8 bases fitting TRBD1. Germline V gene data show CDR1 as KGHDR and CDR2 as SFDVKD. The CDR3 loop spans 13 amino acids. V shed 11 bases and J 8 bases; nucleotides not matched to a gene: 12. Here the CDR3 reads CANPGRQGRGYTF. The CDR3 DNA follows: TGTGCCAACCCCGGACGACAGGGGCGAGGCTACACCTTC.

This clonotype was found a few times. The chain recombines TRBV6-4 with TRBJ1-5; TRBD1 is a possible D gene (6 bases). V lost 3 bases, J lost 6 bases, and 15 bases lay in between. This CDR3 region has 15 residues. Germline CDR1 is MRHNA and CDR2 is SNTAGT. CDR3 protein: CASSEGATGGQPQHF. In DNA form, the CDR3 reads TGTGCCAGCAGTGAGGGGGCCACGGGGGGTCAGCCCCAGCATTTT.

V usage is TRBV28 and J usage is TRBJ2-4; possibly TRBD1 for D (6 bases). The CDR3 loop spans 16 amino acids. The germline V gene has CDR1 MDHEN and CDR2 SYDVKM. V shed 4 bases and J shed 0 bases, with 13 bases lying between them. The CDR3 bases are TGTGCCAGCAGTTCCGAACCGACAGGAGCCAAAAACATTCAGTACTTC. The encoded protein is CASSSEPTGAKNIQYF.

This clonotype turned up a few times. The chain has TRBV9 and TRBJ1-6, with 7 positions matching TRBD1. V was clipped by 4 bases and J by 7 bases; unmatched bases: 8. This CDR3 spans 15 amino acids. CDR1 and CDR2 from the germline V gene are SGDLS and YYNGEE. As DNA, the CDR3 is TGTGCCAGCAGCCTAATGACAGGGAAAAATTCACCCCTCCACTTT. Its protein is CASSLMTGKNSPLHF.